A single sample gave rise to the 11 T cell receptor beta chains below, sequenced in a study of cytomegalovirus exposure and HLA in healthy donors. Repertoires were generated with immunoSEQ multiplex PCR, while TCRdb's copy carries only in-frame clones and drops some. The top ten hold 0.7% to 0.9% of the sample, which has around 94,000 clones, roughly 95% seen once. Sequencing was done on a sample of PBMCs. Receptors originate from a woman between 18 and 29 years old in good health and CMV-seronegative.

The chain has TRBV2 and TRBJ2-3, with 11 bases that match TRBD2. The CDR3 contains 17 residues. The germline CDR1 and CDR2 sequences are SNHLY and FYNNEI. V shed 1 base, J shed 2 bases, and the junction held 5 bases outside the gene matches. The CDR3, as DNA: TGTGCCAGCAGTGAAGGCCTAGCGGGAGGCTACACAGATACGCAGTATTTT. Protein: CASSEGLAGGYTDTQYF.

The V call is TRBV25-1, the J call TRBJ2-7, with D possibly TRBD1 on 6 matching bases. Per the germline V gene, CDR1 is MGHDK and CDR2 is SYGVNS. The CDR3 loop spans 14 amino acids. V lost 3 bases, J lost 5 bases, and 14 bases lay in between. Written as DNA, the CDR3 is TGTGCCAGCAGTGAGGACAGTTCTGTCAACGAGCAGTACTTC. Protein product: CASSEDSSVNEQYF.

This chain uses TRBV14 with TRBJ2-4; D might be TRBD2 (6 bases). Germline CDR1 is SGHDN and CDR2 is FVKESK. V dropped 1 base and J dropped 1 base, with 14 bases sitting between them. The CDR3 spans 17 residues. CDR3 sequence: CASSQGTGVGAKNIQYF. In DNA form, the CDR3 reads TGTGCCAGCAGCCAAGGAACGGGGGTGGGGGCCAAAAACATTCAGTACTTC. Complete variable domain (other parts from reference TRBV14 and TRBJ2-4): EAGVTQFPSHSVIEKGQTVTLRCDPISGHDNLYWYRRVMGKEIKFLLHFVKESKQDESGMPNNRFLAERTGGTYSTLKVQPAELEDSGVYFCASSQGTGVGAKNIQYFGAGTRLSVL.

The chain employs TRBV19 and TRBJ1-5; 8 bases are a match to TRBD1. Per the germline V gene, CDR1 is LNHDA and CDR2 is SQIVND (reference sequence). V lost 4 bases and J lost 5; bases outside the gene matches: 13. The CDR3 runs to 17 residues. The chain's CDR3 is CASSSNPGQAPHQPQHF. The CDR3, as DNA: TGTGCCAGTAGTAGCAATCCGGGACAGGCTCCTCATCAGCCCCAGCATTTT.

The genes are TRBV12-5 and TRBJ1-5; D call uncertain. The V end was cut by 3 bases, the J end by 0 bases, with 9 bases between. The length of the CDR3 is 15 residues. In germline, CDR1 is LGHNT, CDR2 FRNRAP. The CDR3 here is CASGFWAHSNQPQHF. Written as DNA, the CDR3 is TGTGCTAGTGGTTTCTGGGCCCATAGCAATCAGCCCCAGCATTTT.

The chain joins TRBV30 to TRBJ1-4; TRBD1 matches 8 bases. Germline values: CDR1 GTSNPN, CDR2 SVGIG (reference sequence). This CDR3 contains 12 residues. V shed 7 bases and J 8 bases; nucleotides not matched to a gene: 6. This CDR3 is CASQGGGEKLFF. Here the CDR3 DNA reads TGTGCCTCACAGGGGGGAGGCGAAAAACTGTTTTTT.

V usage is TRBV2 and J usage is TRBJ1-4; 12 bases fit TRBD1. In germline, CDR1 is SNHLY, CDR2 FYNNEI. The CDR3 is 18 residues long. V shed 6 bases, J shed 8 bases, and the junction held 16 bases outside the gene matches. The CDR3, as DNA: TGTGCCAGCAGAGCTAACCTGGGACAGGGGGCTTTTGAGGAAAAACTGTTTTTT. It codes for CASRANLGQGAFEEKLFF.

This chain joins TRBV7-9 and TRBJ2-1; TRBD2 aligns across 9 bases. CDR1 is SEHNR and CDR2 is FQNEAQ in the germline V gene (reference sequence). This CDR3 has 14 amino acids. Trimming cost V 2 bases and J 8 bases; bases outside gene matches: 4. The CDR3, as DNA: TGTGCCAGCAGCTTATATCTAGCGGGGTATGAGCAGTTCTTC. Translating it yields CASSLYLAGYEQFF.

The chain links TRBV7-2 to TRBJ1-1; 10 bases match TRBD1. The J segment lost 5 bases and the V segment lost 5 bases, leaving 11 bases of the junction unmatched. The CDR3 sequence is 16 residues long. From germline, CDR1 is SGHTA and CDR2 FQGNSA. The CDR3: CASSPRGTGAGTEAFF. The CDR3 coding sequence is TGTGCCAGCAGCCCCCGGGGGACAGGGGCGGGGACTGAAGCTTTCTTT.

The V call is TRBV2, the J call TRBJ2-7; D is undetermined. The V and J ends lost 6 bases and 4 bases respectively, with 13 bases between them. Germline CDR1 reads SNHLY; CDR2 reads FYNNEI. The CDR3 runs to 13 residues. CDR3: CASSPYGGYEQYF. CDR3 bases: TGTGCCAGCAGCCCATACGGCGGATACGAGCAGTACTTC.

The V gene is TRBV4-1, the J gene TRBJ2-7; 9 bases map to TRBD2. The CDR3 is 15 amino acids. The germline V gene encodes CDR1 MGHRA and CDR2 YSYEKL. The J segment lost 3 bases and the V segment lost 3 bases, leaving 6 bases of the junction unmatched. CDR3 nucleotide sequence: TGCGCCAGCAGCCACCGAAGCGGGGGGAGCTACGAGCAGTACTTC. Its protein product is CASSHRSGGSYEQYF.